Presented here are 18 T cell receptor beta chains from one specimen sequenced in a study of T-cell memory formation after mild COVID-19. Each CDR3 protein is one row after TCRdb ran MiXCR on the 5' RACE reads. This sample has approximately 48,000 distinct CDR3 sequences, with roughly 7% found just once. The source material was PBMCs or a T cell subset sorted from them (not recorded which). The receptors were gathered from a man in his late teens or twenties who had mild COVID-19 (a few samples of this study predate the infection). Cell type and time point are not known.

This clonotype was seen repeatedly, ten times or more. The CDR3 spells CASSLAQSTDTQYF. The CDR3 coding sequence is TGTGCCAGCAGTTTAGCGCAGAGCACAGATACGCAGTATTTT. V usage is TRBV28 and J usage is TRBJ2-3; D call uncertain. Trimming stripped 2 bases from V and 0 bases from J, with 6 bases between. Looked up from germline, CDR1 is MDHEN and CDR2 is SYDVKM. CDR3 length equals 14 residues. The full variable domain, completed using reference TRBV28 and TRBJ2-3, is DVKVTQSSRYLVKRTGEKVFLECVQDMDHENMFWYRQDPGLGLRLIYFSYDVKMKEKGDIPEGYSVSREKKERFSLILESASTNQTSMYLCASSLAQSTDTQYFGPGTRLTVL.

CDR3 sequence: CATSRGTGELFF. Here the CDR3 DNA reads TGTGCCACCTCCAGGGGCACCGGGGAGCTGTTTTTT. This sequence joins TRBV15 and TRBJ2-2; D may be TRBD1 (6 bases). Per the germline V gene, CDR1 is LNHNV and CDR2 is YYDKDF (reference sequence). The germline V and J ends were trimmed by 8 bases and 4 bases, with 8 bases remaining between them. The CDR3 is made up of 12 amino acids.

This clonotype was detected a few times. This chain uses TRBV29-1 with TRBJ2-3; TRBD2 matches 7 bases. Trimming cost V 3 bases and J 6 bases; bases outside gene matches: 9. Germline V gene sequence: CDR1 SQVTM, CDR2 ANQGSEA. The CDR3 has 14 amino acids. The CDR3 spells CSVDIGGLTDTQYF. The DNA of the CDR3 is TGCAGCGTTGATATCGGGGGGTTAACGGATACGCAGTATTTT.

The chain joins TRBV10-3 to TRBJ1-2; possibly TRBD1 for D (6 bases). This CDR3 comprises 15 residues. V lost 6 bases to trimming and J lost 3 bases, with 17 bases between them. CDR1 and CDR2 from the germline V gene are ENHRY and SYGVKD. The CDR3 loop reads CAIRAGAGDDYGYTF. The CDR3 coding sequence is TGTGCCATCAGAGCTGGAGCAGGGGACGACTATGGCTACACCTTC.

CDR3 coding DNA: TGTGCCAGCAGCTTGGTGGGGGGAATGGATCAGCCCCAGCATTTT. It codes for CASSLVGGMDQPQHF. The chain carries TRBV5-5 and TRBJ1-5; weak D call: TRBD1 (5 bases). The CDR3 runs 15 residues. Germline lookup yields CDR1 SGHKS and CDR2 YYEKEE (reference sequence). Trimming took off 0 bases at V and 5 bases at J, with 12 bases between the two ends.

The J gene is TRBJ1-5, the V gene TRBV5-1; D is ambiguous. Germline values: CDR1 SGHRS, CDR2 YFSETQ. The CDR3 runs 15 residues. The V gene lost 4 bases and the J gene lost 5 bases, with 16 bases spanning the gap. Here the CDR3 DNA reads TGCGCCAGCAGCCACCTTGGGAGGATCGATCAGCCCCAGCATTTT. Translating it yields CASSHLGRIDQPQHF.

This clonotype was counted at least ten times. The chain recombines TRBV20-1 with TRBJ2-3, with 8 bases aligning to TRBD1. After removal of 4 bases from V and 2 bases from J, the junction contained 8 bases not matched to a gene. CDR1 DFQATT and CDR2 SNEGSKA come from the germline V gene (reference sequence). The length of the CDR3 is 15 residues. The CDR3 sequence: CSANPGQASTDTQYF. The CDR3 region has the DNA TGCAGTGCTAACCCGGGACAGGCTTCCACAGATACGCAGTATTTT.

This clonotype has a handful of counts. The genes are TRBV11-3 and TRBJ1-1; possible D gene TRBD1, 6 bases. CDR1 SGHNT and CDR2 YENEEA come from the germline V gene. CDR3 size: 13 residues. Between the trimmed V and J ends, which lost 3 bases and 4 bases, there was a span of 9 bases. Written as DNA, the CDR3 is TGTGCCAGCAGCTTCCGGGGGGCCACTGAAGCTTTCTTT. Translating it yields CASSFRGATEAFF.

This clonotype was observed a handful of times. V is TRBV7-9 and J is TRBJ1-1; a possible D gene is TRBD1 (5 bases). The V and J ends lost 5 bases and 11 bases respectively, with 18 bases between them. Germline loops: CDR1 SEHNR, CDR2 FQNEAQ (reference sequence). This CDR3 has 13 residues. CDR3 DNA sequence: TGTGCCAGCAGCCCAGCCAGGGCAGTTGGCGCTTTCTTT. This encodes CASSPARAVGAFF.

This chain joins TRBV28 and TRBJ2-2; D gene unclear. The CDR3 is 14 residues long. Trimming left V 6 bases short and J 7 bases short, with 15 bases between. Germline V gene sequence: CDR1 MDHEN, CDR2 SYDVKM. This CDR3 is CASSMTHSGGELFF. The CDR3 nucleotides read TGTGCCAGCAGCATGACACATTCGGGCGGGGAGCTGTTTTTT.

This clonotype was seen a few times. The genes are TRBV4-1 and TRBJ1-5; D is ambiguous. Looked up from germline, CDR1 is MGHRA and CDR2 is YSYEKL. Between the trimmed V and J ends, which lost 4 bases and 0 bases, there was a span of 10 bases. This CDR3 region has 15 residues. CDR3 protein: CASSPLRLSNQPQHF. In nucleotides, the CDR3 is TGCGCCAGCAGCCCCCTGAGACTTAGCAATCAGCCCCAGCATTTT.

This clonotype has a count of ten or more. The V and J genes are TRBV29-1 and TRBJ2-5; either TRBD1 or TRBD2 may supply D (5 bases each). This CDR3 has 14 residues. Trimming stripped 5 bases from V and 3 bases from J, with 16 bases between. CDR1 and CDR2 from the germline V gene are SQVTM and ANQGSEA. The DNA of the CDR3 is TGCAGCGTTACCGGGACGACCGCGGAAGAGACCCAGTACTTC. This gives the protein CSVTGTTAEETQYF.

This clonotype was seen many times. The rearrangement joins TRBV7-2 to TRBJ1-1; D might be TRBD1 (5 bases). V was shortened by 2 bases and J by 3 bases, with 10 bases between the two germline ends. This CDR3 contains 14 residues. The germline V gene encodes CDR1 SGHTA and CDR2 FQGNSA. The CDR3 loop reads CASSLQGMDTEAFF. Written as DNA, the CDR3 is TGTGCCAGCAGCTTACAGGGCATGGACACTGAAGCTTTCTTT.

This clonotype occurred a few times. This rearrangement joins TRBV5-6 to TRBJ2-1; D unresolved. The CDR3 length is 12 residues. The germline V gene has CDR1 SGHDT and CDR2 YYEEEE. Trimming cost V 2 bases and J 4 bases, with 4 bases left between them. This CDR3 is CASSFIYNEQFF. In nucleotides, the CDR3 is TGTGCCAGCAGCTTCATTTACAATGAGCAGTTCTTC. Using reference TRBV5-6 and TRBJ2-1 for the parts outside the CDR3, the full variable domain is DAGVTQSPTHLIKTRGQQVTLRCSPKSGHDTVSWYQQALGQGPQFIFQYYEEEERQRGNFPDRFSGHQFPNYSSELNVNALLLGDSALYLCASSFIYNEQFFGPGTRLTVL.

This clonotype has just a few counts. CDR3 loop: CASSQDLPTGELFF. CDR3 sequence (DNA): TGCGCCAGCAGCCAAGATCTGCCTACCGGGGAGCTGTTTTTT. The gene calls are TRBV4-3 and TRBJ2-2; D gene uncertain. CDR1 and CDR2 (germline): LGHNA, YSLEER. This CDR3 region has 14 residues. The V end lost 0 bases, the J end lost 5 bases, and 7 bases lay between the germline ends.

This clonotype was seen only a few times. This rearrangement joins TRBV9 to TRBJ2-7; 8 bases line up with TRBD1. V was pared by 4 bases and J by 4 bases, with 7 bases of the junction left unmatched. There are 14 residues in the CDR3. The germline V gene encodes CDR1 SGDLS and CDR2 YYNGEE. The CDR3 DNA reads TGTGCCAGCAGCTCCGACAGGGGCAAATACGAGCAGTACTTC. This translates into CASSSDRGKYEQYF.

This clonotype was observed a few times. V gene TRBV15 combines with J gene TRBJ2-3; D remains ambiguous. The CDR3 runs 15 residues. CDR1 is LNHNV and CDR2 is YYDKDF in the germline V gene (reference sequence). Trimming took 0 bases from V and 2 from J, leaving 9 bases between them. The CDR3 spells CATSRDGLNTDTQYF. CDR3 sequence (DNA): TGTGCCACCAGCAGAGATGGGCTTAACACAGATACGCAGTATTTT.

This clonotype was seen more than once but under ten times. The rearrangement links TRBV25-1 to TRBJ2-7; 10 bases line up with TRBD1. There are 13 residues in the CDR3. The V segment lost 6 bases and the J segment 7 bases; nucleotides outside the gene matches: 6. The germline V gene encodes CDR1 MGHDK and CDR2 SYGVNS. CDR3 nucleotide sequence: TGTGCCAGCAGAACCTCGGGACAGGGGGAGCAGTACTTC. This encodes CASRTSGQGEQYF.